This T cell receptor (beta chain) was sequenced in a study of cytomegalovirus exposure and HLA in healthy donors. Amplification used 60 Vbeta primers and 13 Jbeta primers. Clones were read by immunoSEQ multiplex PCR, and TCRdb kept only the in-frame ones, dropping some. The data hold about 120,000 clones, with less than 65% observed a single time. This clone was found a few times. Germline loops: CDR1 SGHDT, CDR2 YYEEEE. The J segment lost 6 bases and the V segment lost 4 bases, leaving 3 bases of the junction unmatched. The CDR3 totals 12 residues. The chain is built from TRBV5-6 and TRBJ1-2; 7 bases map to TRBD1. The sample consisted of PBMCs. The origin of this receptor is a man aged 40-50 years in good health and CMV-seropositive. The CDR3 coding sequence is TGTGCCAGCAGCGAAAGGGGGCATGGCTACACCTTC. Translating gives CASSERGHGYTF.